Listed below are T cell receptor beta chains from one sample, sequenced in a study of blood T cell repertoires in COVID-19. Assay used: immunoSEQ multiplex PCR; TCRdb lists only in-frame clones, some missing. The sample yields about 47,000 clones, 69% seen once. The sequenced material came from peripheral blood. These receptors all come from a man older than 75 with acute or convalescent COVID-19. CDR3s include the opening cysteine and the closing phenylalanine or tryptophan. D genes are given only for firm matches. Only some rows state a clone size, as once, few, many or a class for expanded clones.

D,J,V,size,CDR3,DNA
TRBD1,TRBJ1-4,TRBV18,.,CASSQGAWDEKLFF,TGTGCCAGCTCACAGGGGGCGTGGGATGAAAAACTGTTTTTT
.,TRBJ2-2,TRBV6-5,once,CASKRVGSGELFF,TGTGCCAGCAAGAGAGTGGGCTCCGGGGAGCTGTTTTTT
.,TRBJ2-2,TRBV2,.,CASTRLGVGELFF,TGTGCCAGCACCCGACTAGGGGTCGGGGAGCTGTTTTTT
TRBD2,TRBJ2-1,TRBV4-2,.,CASSSVSGGDHEQFF,TGTGCCAGCAGCTCCGTTAGCGGGGGGGACCATGAGCAGTTCTTC
TRBD1,TRBJ1-5,TRBV30,.,CAWSPGQNNQPQHF,TGTGCCTGGAGTCCGGGACAGAACAATCAGCCCCAGCATTTT
.,TRBJ1-1,TRBV27,.,CASIKGGTEAFF,TGTGCCAGCATCAAGGGGGGGACTGAAGCTTTCTTT
.,TRBJ1-2,TRBV5-4,.,CASSTRSNNYGYTF,TGTGCCAGCAGCACCCGCAGTAACAACTATGGCTACACCTTC
.,TRBJ1-3,TRBV12-3/TRBV12-4,.,CASIPRGTIYF,TGTGCCAGCATCCCCCGGGGCACCATATATTTT
.,TRBJ1-1,TRBV6-1,.,CASSGGMNTEAFF,TGTGCCAGCAGTGGGGGCATGAACACTGAAGCTTTCTTT
TRBD1,TRBJ1-1,TRBV28,.,CASSPHSGQGNTEAFF,TGTGCCAGCAGTCCCCATTCGGGACAGGGGAACACTGAAGCTTTCTTT
.,TRBJ1-6,TRBV6-5,.,CASSQQPNNSPLHF,TGTGCCAGCAGTCAACAGCCAAATAATTCACCCCTCCACTTT
TRBD1,TRBJ2-7,TRBV29-1,.,CSVAWTGRYEQYF,TGCAGCGTTGCCTGGACAGGGCGCTACGAGCAGTACTTC
.,TRBJ1-5,TRBV5-6,.,CASSFQGNQPQHF,TGTGCCAGCAGCTTCCAGGGGAATCAGCCCCAGCATTTT
.,TRBJ2-1,TRBV2,.,CASRVTGDNNEQFF,TGTGCCAGCCGAGTTACGGGAGATAACAATGAGCAGTTCTTC
.,TRBJ2-7,TRBV3-1/TRBV3-2,once,CASSQRFTYEQYF,TGTGCCAGCAGCCAACGGTTTACCTACGAGCAGTACTTC
.,TRBJ2-7,TRBV5-1,.,CASRWDSIYEQYF,TGCGCCAGCAGGTGGGACTCCATCTACGAGCAGTACTTC
.,TRBJ1-5,TRBV19,.,CASSIGERGSNQPQHF,TGTGCCAGTAGTATAGGAGAGAGAGGTAGCAATCAGCCCCAGCATTTT
TRBD1,TRBJ1-3,TRBV19,.,CASSKQGLSTIYF,TGTGCCAGTAGTAAACAGGGGCTTAGCACCATATATTTT
TRBD2,TRBJ2-3,TRBV7-3,.,CASSLRAGDTDTQYF,TGTGCCAGCAGCTTACGGGCGGGGGACACAGATACGCAGTATTTT
TRBD2,TRBJ2-7,TRBV18,.,CASSPLGLAGVSIYEQYF,TGTGCCAGCTCACCACTGGGACTAGCGGGTGTATCCATCTACGAGCAGTACTTC
TRBD1,TRBJ2-7,TRBV5-1,.,CASSLGVSQGGYEQYF,TGCGCCAGCAGCTTAGGGGTCTCACAGGGGGGCTACGAGCAGTACTTC
.,TRBJ2-3,TRBV7-8,.,CASSLPLRGEDTDTQYF,TGTGCCAGCAGCTTACCCCTCAGGGGGGAGGATACAGATACGCAGTATTTT
.,TRBJ1-3,TRBV5-1,.,CASSFFAGAPSGNTIYF,TGCGCCAGCAGCTTTTTTGCGGGGGCGCCTTCTGGAAACACCATATATTTT
TRBD1,TRBJ1-2,TRBV2,.,CASNRDRANYGYTF,TGTGCCAGCAATAGGGACAGGGCCAACTATGGCTACACCTTC